This T cell receptor (beta chain) was profiled in a study of T cells in Graves' hyperthyroidism and ophthalmopathy. Study outcomes and limitations: Blood shared most expanded thyroid clonotypes above 0.001.

A note on this clonotype: Its antigen is unidentified.

When ophthalmopathy did not progress within 18 months, Graves' hyperthyroidism was considered stable. There were TCR beta CDR3 regions amplified from RNA transcripts. HTBI primers were used for first-round RT-PCR of the TCR CDR3. TCRdb independently ran MiXCR on the multiplex PCR reads; one entry per CDR3 protein. Here the sample spans about 360,000 distinct CDR3 sequences, less than 15% being singletons. Germline CDR1 reads MNHNS; CDR2 reads SASEGT. The CDR3 totals 16 residues. The junction had 7 bases not matched to a gene; V was cut back by 3 bases and J by 4 bases. The specimen sequenced was blood. This rearrangement joins TRBV6-1 to TRBJ2-7, with 12 bases identical to TRBD2. The origin of this receptor is a woman aged 18-29 years with Graves' hyperthyroidism. CDR3 protein: CASSDLAGGPRYEQYF. As DNA, the CDR3 is TGTGCCAGCAGTGATCTAGCGGGAGGGCCACGATACGAGCAGTACTTC.